One sample yielded the 32 T cell receptor beta chains listed below, sequenced in a study of cytomegalovirus exposure and HLA in healthy donors. Use of 60 Vbeta and 13 Jbeta primers characterized the PCR. Profiled with immunoSEQ multiplex PCR; TCRdb holds only in-frame clones, not every one. The sample has 100,000 to 150,000 clones, about three quarters seen once. The source material was PBMCs. The receptors were sampled from a woman between 35 and 50 years old in good health and CMV-seronegative.

V gene TRBV5-1 combines with J gene TRBJ2-4; 10 bases align to TRBD1. The CDR3 is 14 amino acids. V shed 3 bases, J shed 12 bases, and the junction held 9 bases outside the gene matches. Germline CDR1 reads SGHRS; CDR2 reads YFSETQ. CDR3 sequence (DNA): TGCGCCAGCAGCTACCGGGACAGGGGAGACAGTCAGTACTTC. This codes for CASSYRDRGDSQYF.

This clone was seen only once. The rearrangement uses TRBV5-1 and TRBJ2-7, with 8 bases aligning to TRBD1. The CDR3 has 15 residues. With V trimmed by 3 bases and J by 4 bases, 9 bases remained unmatched. Germline CDR1 is SGHRS and CDR2 is YFSETQ. As DNA, the CDR3 is TGCGCCAGCAGCTCGGGACAGGATGGATTGTACGAGCAGTACTTC. This sequence encodes CASSSGQDGLYEQYF.

The chain uses TRBV28 and TRBJ1-5; 9 bases match TRBD1. CDR3 length: 14 residues. The germline V gene has CDR1 MDHEN and CDR2 SYDVKM. V shed 6 bases and J 7 bases; nucleotides not matched to a gene: 7. The CDR3 loop is CASRPTGGPQPQHF. As DNA, the CDR3 is TGTGCCAGCAGGCCAACAGGGGGCCCCCAGCCCCAGCATTTT.

The J gene is TRBJ1-2, the V gene TRBV6-5; 8 nucleotides agree with TRBD1. The germline V gene encodes CDR1 MNHEY and CDR2 SVGAGI. The CDR3 totals 15 residues. Trimming at V came to 2 bases and at J to 4 bases, leaving 6 bases not matched to a gene. CDR3 DNA sequence: TGTGCCAGCAGTTACCCGACAGGGGTGGGCTATGGCTACACCTTC. This sequence encodes CASSYPTGVGYGYTF.

This clone was seen a single time. The chain employs TRBV13 and TRBJ1-6; the D is unclear. The V end lost 0 bases, the J end lost 4 bases, and 7 bases lay between the germline ends. The CDR3 is 15 residues long. Germline CDR1 reads PRHDT; CDR2 reads FYEKMQ (reference sequence). This chain's CDR3 is CASSLGGAYNSPLHF. The CDR3 DNA sequence: TGTGCCAGCAGCTTAGGGGGCGCTTATAATTCACCCCTCCACTTT.

The sample holds a few counts of this clone. The chain links TRBV28 to TRBJ1-4; maybe TRBD1 (6 bases). From germline, CDR1 is MDHEN and CDR2 SYDVKM. This CDR3 comprises 15 residues. V lost 4 bases to trimming and J lost 3 bases, with 12 bases between them. The CDR3 is CASSSAGDSNEKLFF. DNA for the CDR3: TGTGCCAGCAGTTCAGCAGGGGATTCTAATGAAAAACTGTTTTTT.

A remark on this clone: The germline gene is not matched at one end of the junction; a read error may be the cause. This chain uses TRBV6-1 with TRBJ2-5; TRBD1 agrees at 9 bases. Looked up from germline, CDR1 is MNHNS and CDR2 is SASEGT. CDR3 length: 13 amino acids. CDR3 in DNA: TGTGTCAGCAGTGAGGGACAGGGTCAGACCCAGTACTTC. This encodes CVSSEGQGQTQYF.

The chain employs TRBV10-3 and TRBJ1-1, with 7 bases identical to TRBD1. This CDR3 has 14 amino acids. V shed 6 bases and J 5 bases; nucleotides not matched to a gene: 9. Germline V gene sequence: CDR1 ENHRY, CDR2 SYGVKD. CDR3 DNA sequence: TGTGCCATCAGGGGAAGACAGGGAAAGACTGAAGCTTTCTTT. Translation: CAIRGRQGKTEAFF.

This chain joins TRBV7-2 and TRBJ2-1; 7 positions agree with TRBD2. The CDR3 sequence is 15 residues long. CDR1 and CDR2 (germline): SGHTA, FQGNSA. Losses at the gene ends were 2 bases for V and 3 bases for J; bases not matched to a gene: 4. DNA of the CDR3: TGTGCCAGCAGCTTAAAAGCGGGGTACTACAATGAGCAGTTCTTC. Its protein is CASSLKAGYYNEQFF.

This chain joins TRBV5-6 and TRBJ2-1; 9 bases map to TRBD1. Trimming cost V 0 bases and J 8 bases; bases outside gene matches: 6. The germline CDR1 and CDR2 sequences are SGHDT and YYEEEE. The CDR3 covers 15 residues. CDR3 amino acids: CASSLVGQGFDEQFF. DNA of the CDR3: TGTGCCAGCAGCTTGGTTGGACAGGGGTTCGATGAGCAGTTCTTC.

The rearrangement joins TRBV19 to TRBJ2-3; 8 positions agree with TRBD2. The CDR3 extends over 13 amino acids. Germline CDR1 LNHDA, CDR2 SQIVND (reference sequence). V shed 10 bases and J 8 bases; nucleotides not matched to a gene: 11. The CDR3 region is CAISTSALGTQYF. For the CDR3, the DNA is TGTGCCATCTCGACTAGCGCATTAGGTACGCAGTATTTT.

CDR3 bases: TGTGCCTGGAGTGAGTCTAGACTAGCGGGAGTTTGGACCCAGTACTTC. Translating it yields CAWSESRLAGVWTQYF. The chain employs TRBV30 and TRBJ2-5; 12 bases are shared with TRBD2. Germline V CDR1 and CDR2: GTSNPN, SVGIG (reference sequence). The CDR3 extends over 16 amino acids. V dropped 1 base and J dropped 7; count of bases not matched to a gene: 10.

A single count supports this clone. The chain has TRBV28 and TRBJ2-3; D remains unclear. The CDR3 is made up of 13 amino acids. The V end lost 4 bases, the J end lost 2 bases, and 7 bases lay between the germline ends. Germline CDR1 and CDR2: MDHEN and SYDVKM. For the CDR3, the DNA is TGTGCCAGCAGTTCCCCCTTCACAGATACGCAGTATTTT. Translation: CASSSPFTDTQYF.

The table lists this clone with a few counts. The V gene is TRBV2, the J gene TRBJ1-1; D is undetermined. The V gene's germline CDR1 is SNHLY and CDR2 FYNNEI. The CDR3 consists of 14 residues. With 6 bases removed from V and 3 bases from J, the gap between germline ends came to 14 bases. In nucleotides, the CDR3 is TGTGCCAGCAGAAGATTCGGGGAGGACACTGAAGCTTTCTTT. This gives the protein CASRRFGEDTEAFF. Looking up the rest from reference TRBV2 and TRBJ1-1 gives the full variable domain: EPEVTQTPSHQVTQMGQEVILRCVPISNHLYFYWYRQILGQKVEFLVSFYNNEISEKSEIFDDQFSVERPDGSNFTLKIRSTKLEDSAMYFCASRRFGEDTEAFFGQGTRLTVV.

V is TRBV28 and J is TRBJ2-1, with TRBD1 matching 7 bases. The V gene end was trimmed by 4 bases and the J gene end by 8 bases; junction bases not matched to a gene: 11. This CDR3 contains 15 residues. The V gene's germline CDR1 is MDHEN and CDR2 SYDVKM. CDR3 sequence reads: CASSYYRQGGDEQFF. The CDR3 nucleotides read TGTGCCAGCAGTTACTATCGACAGGGTGGGGATGAGCAGTTCTTC.

J is TRBJ2-1 and V is TRBV5-8; TRBD2 aligns across 8 bases. With V trimmed by 2 bases and J by 4 bases, 5 bases remained unmatched. The CDR3 loop spans 15 amino acids. Germline V lookup: CDR1 SGHTS, CDR2 YDEGEE. The chain's CDR3 is CASSFYGRGYNEQFF. For the CDR3, the DNA is TGTGCCAGCAGCTTTTACGGGAGGGGGTACAATGAGCAGTTCTTC.

V gene TRBV28 combines with J gene TRBJ2-7; tentatively, D is TRBD2 (6 bases). Between the trimmed V and J ends, which lost 10 bases and 2 bases, there was a span of 21 bases. The germline V gene has CDR1 MDHEN and CDR2 SYDVKM. CDR3 length: 15 amino acids. The CDR3 region has the DNA TGTGCCACCAAAGAGGAGGGGAGGCTCACCTACGAGCAGTACTTC. Translation: CATKEEGRLTYEQYF.

The CDR3 sequence is CASEGQGGSYEQYF. The CDR3 DNA sequence: TGTGCCAGCGAAGGACAGGGGGGATCCTACGAGCAGTACTTC. V is TRBV5-6 and J is TRBJ2-7; 10 bases map to TRBD1. The germline V gene encodes CDR1 SGHDT and CDR2 YYEEEE. V dropped 7 bases and J dropped 1; count of bases not matched to a gene: 5. The CDR3 sequence is 14 residues long. Looking up the rest from reference TRBV5-6 and TRBJ2-7 gives the full variable domain: DAGVTQSPTHLIKTRGQQVTLRCSPKSGHDTVSWYQQALGQGPQFIFQYYEEEERQRGNFPDRFSGHQFPNYSSELNVNALLLGDSALYLCASEGQGGSYEQYFGPGTRLTVT.

This clone was detected only a few times. This chain uses TRBV28 with TRBJ1-2; 10 bases line up with TRBD1. V lost 6 bases to trimming and J lost 8 bases; unmatched junction nucleotides: 12. Germline V CDR1 and CDR2: MDHEN, SYDVKM. The CDR3 is made up of 15 amino acids. CDR3 region: CASSPRTGGVKGYTF. In DNA, the CDR3 is TGTGCCAGCAGCCCACGGACAGGGGGAGTAAAGGGCTACACCTTC.

This rearrangement joins TRBV7-2 to TRBJ2-5; possibly TRBD1 for D (6 bases). The V and J ends lost 4 bases and 1 base respectively, with 16 bases between them. Germline CDR1 SGHTA, CDR2 FQGNSA. The CDR3 consists of 16 residues. The CDR3 DNA reads TGTGCCAGCAGCTCGAAGGCAGGGGCCCTCCAAGAGACCCAGTACTTC. It encodes CASSSKAGALQETQYF.

The rearrangement uses TRBV11-3 and TRBJ2-1; no clear D gene. V was cut by 0 bases and J by 13 bases, with 13 bases left in between. The CDR3 consists of 13 residues. Germline CDR1 SGHNT, CDR2 YENEEA. The CDR3 protein is CASSLDVSSIQFF. CDR3 DNA sequence: TGTGCCAGCAGCTTAGATGTTTCTAGTATTCAGTTCTTC.

On this clone: Mismatch with germline at one junction end may stem from a read error. The chain recombines TRBV10-2 with TRBJ2-7; 8 bases line up with TRBD1. CDR3 length: 14 residues. Germline CDR1 reads WSHSY; CDR2 reads SAAADI. Here the CDR3 reads CASSEERQGIRRDF. In DNA, the CDR3 is TGCGCCAGCAGTGAAGAGCGACAGGGGATCAGACGGGACTTC.

This rearrangement joins TRBV27 to TRBJ2-1; D unclear. Germline loops: CDR1 MNHEY, CDR2 SMNVEV (reference sequence). The CDR3 is made up of 13 amino acids. Trimming shortened V by 3 bases and J by 7 bases, and 10 bases separated the two germline ends. CDR3 DNA sequence: TGTGCCAGCAGTTTGAGTCGCCGGAATGAGCAGTTCTTC. Residues: CASSLSRRNEQFF.

The V and J genes are TRBV6-5 and TRBJ2-1; 8 bases align to TRBD2. Trimming at V came to 0 bases and at J to 7 bases, leaving 5 bases not matched to a gene. The germline gives CDR1 MNHEY, CDR2 SVGAGI. The CDR3 has 15 amino acids. The CDR3 sequence is CASSYSGGVANEQFF. The CDR3 region has the DNA TGTGCCAGCAGTTACTCCGGGGGGGTGGCTAATGAGCAGTTCTTC.

The V and J genes are TRBV18 and TRBJ2-3; D may be TRBD2 (5 bases). The CDR3 totals 16 residues. Trimming cost V 8 bases and J 2 bases, with 20 bases left between them. CDR1 and CDR2 (germline): KGHSH, LQKENI. The CDR3 nucleotides are TGTGCCAGCCAGGAGCGGCGGCGCACCCACACAGATACGCAGTATTTT. Its protein product is CASQERRRTHTDTQYF.

This rearrangement joins TRBV19 to TRBJ2-7; tentative D call: TRBD1 (6 bases). Trimming took 5 bases from V and 3 from J, leaving 17 bases between them. Germline lookup yields CDR1 LNHDA and CDR2 SQIVND (reference sequence). This CDR3 has 15 residues. In DNA form, the CDR3 reads TGTGCCAGTAGTTCTCCTCACAGGGACCGCTACGAGCAGTACTTC. It is translated as CASSSPHRDRYEQYF.

The V and J genes are TRBV7-3 and TRBJ2-1; 10 bases fit TRBD1. CDR3 length: 15 amino acids. Germline V lookup: CDR1 SGHTA, CDR2 FQGTGA. V gave up 5 bases and J gave up 3 bases; unmatched junction bases: 4. The CDR3 sequence is CASSTGQGHYNEQFF. CDR3 nucleotide sequence: TGTGCCAGCAGCACGGGACAGGGGCACTACAATGAGCAGTTCTTC.

This clone turned up a few times. The chain has TRBV6-7 and TRBJ2-4; D unclear. TRBV6-7 is placed among ORFs of uncertain function. The CDR3 sequence is 15 residues long. Trimming left V 11 bases short and J 1 base short, with 18 bases between. The CDR3 protein is CACQWLGSAKNIQYF. In nucleotides, the CDR3 is TGTGCCTGTCAGTGGCTAGGTTCGGCCAAAAACATTCAGTACTTC.

This clone has only a few counts. V gene TRBV5-1 combines with J gene TRBJ2-3, with 12 bases matching TRBD2. Trimming removed 4 bases from V and 4 bases from J; junction bases left unmatched: 13. Germline values: CDR1 SGHRS, CDR2 YFSETQ. This CDR3 is built from 18 residues. The CDR3 DNA reads as TGCGCCAGCAGCCCCGGGACAGGGCTAGCGGGAGGGTCAGATACGCAGTATTTT. Its protein is CASSPGTGLAGGSDTQYF.

The J gene is TRBJ2-1, the V gene TRBV11-2, with 8 nucleotides matching TRBD2. Trimming took 1 base from V and 7 from J; bases not matched to a gene: 9. The CDR3 is 16 amino acids. The germline CDR1 and CDR2 sequences are SGHAT and FQNNGV. CDR3 coding DNA: TGTGCCAGCAGCTTAGGCCCGGGACTAGAGGGGAATGAGCAGTTCTTC. This codes for CASSLGPGLEGNEQFF. Full variable domain (missing parts from reference TRBV11-2 and TRBJ2-1): EAGVAQSPRYKIIEKRQSVAFWCNPISGHATLYWYQQILGQGPKLLIQFQNNGVVDDSQLPKDRFSAERLKGVDSTLKIQPAKLEDSAVYLCASSLGPGLEGNEQFFGPGTRLTVL.

J is TRBJ2-1 and V is TRBV6-6, with 8 bases fitting TRBD1. V was pared by 4 bases and J by 0 bases, with 2 bases of the junction left unmatched. The CDR3 contains 15 residues. Germline CDR1 and CDR2: MNHNY and SVGAGI (reference sequence). CDR3: CASSSGTGSYNEQFF. As DNA, the CDR3 is TGTGCCAGCAGTTCCGGGACAGGCTCCTACAATGAGCAGTTCTTC.

This clone appeared a few times. The V gene is TRBV5-1, the J gene TRBJ1-4; D is undetermined. The CDR3 totals 13 residues. Trimming cost V 1 base and J 3 bases, with 4 bases left between them. CDR1 and CDR2 from the germline V gene are SGHRS and YFSETQ. CDR3 nucleotide sequence: TGCGCCAGCAGCTTGCGGGCTAATGAAAAACTGTTTTTT. This gives the protein CASSLRANEKLFF.